The 26 T cell receptor beta chains given below trace back to one sample, sequenced in a study of cytomegalovirus exposure and HLA in healthy donors. Researchers ran the PCR with 60 Vbeta and 13 Jbeta primers. Only in-frame clones appear in the TCRdb table, and some are missing; sequencing was by immunoSEQ multiplex PCR. Of approximately 190,000 clones detected, roughly 80% appear once; the ten largest clones hold about 1.8%. The sequencing input was PBMCs. Every receptor here comes from a woman younger than 35 in good health and CMV-seronegative.

This clone was observed a single time. The chain joins TRBV28 to TRBJ2-1, with unresolved D. The CDR3 extends over 18 amino acids. Germline CDR1 MDHEN, CDR2 SYDVKM. The V gene lost 4 bases and the J gene lost 4 bases, with 23 bases spanning the gap. The CDR3 region has the DNA TGTGCCAGCAGTTCCAACCTCCAGACGTGGGTAGCTTACAATGAGCAGTTCTTC. It translates to CASSSNLQTWVAYNEQFF.

The V and J genes are TRBV7-2 and TRBJ2-7; 8 bases map to TRBD2. The junction had 10 bases not matched to a gene; V was cut back by 6 bases and J by 3 bases. The CDR3 is made up of 15 amino acids. In germline, CDR1 is SGHTA, CDR2 FQGNSA. CDR3 amino acids: CASSYQTSVYYEQYF. CDR3 bases: TGTGCCAGCAGTTACCAGACTAGCGTTTACTACGAGCAGTACTTC.

The chain combines TRBV4-2 with TRBJ1-2; 8 bases are shared with TRBD1. J lost 7 bases, V lost 2 bases, and 12 bases had no gene match. This CDR3 is built from 16 residues. CDR1 is LGHNA, CDR2 YNFKEQ, per germline. The CDR3 DNA sequence: TGTGCCAGCAGCCAATCCACGGACAGGGTAGATAGTGGCTACACCTTC. Translation: CASSQSTDRVDSGYTF.

This rearrangement joins TRBV28 to TRBJ2-7; weak D call: TRBD2 (5 bases). CDR1 is MDHEN and CDR2 is SYDVKM in the germline V gene. Deletions cut 7 bases from V and 4 bases from J, with 17 bases between. The CDR3 contains 14 residues. The CDR3 DNA follows: TGTGCCAGCAACTCACGAGAGGGTATGTACGAGCAGTACGTC. It translates to CASNSREGMYEQYV.

The V call is TRBV4-3, the J call TRBJ2-5, with D perhaps matching TRBD1 (6 bases). This CDR3 region has 17 residues. From germline, CDR1 is LGHNA and CDR2 YSLEER. V dropped 0 bases and J dropped 4 bases, with 18 bases sitting between them. In nucleotides, the CDR3 is TGCGCCAGCAGCCAAGATTTGGGCGGCAGGGGTCGAGAGACCCAGTACTTC. Encoded protein: CASSQDLGGRGRETQYF.

V is TRBV5-5 and J is TRBJ2-5; D possibly corresponds to TRBD2 (5 bases). Germline-derived CDR1 and CDR2 are SGHKS and YYEKEE (reference sequence). This CDR3 comprises 13 residues. Trimming stripped 1 base from V and 5 bases from J, with 9 bases between. The CDR3 spells CASSLLATETQYF. DNA of the CDR3: TGTGCCAGCAGCTTGTTAGCGACGGAGACCCAGTACTTC.

The rearrangement joins TRBV6-1 to TRBJ1-5, with D hard to call. This CDR3 is built from 15 residues. The V end lost 4 bases, the J end lost 6 bases, and 16 bases lay between the germline ends. Germline CDR1 is MNHNS and CDR2 is SASEGT. Here the CDR3 DNA reads TGTGCCAGCAGTGCCATTGGCCAACGTGGTCAGCCCCAGCATTTT. Translating gives CASSAIGQRGQPQHF.

V and J are TRBV28 and TRBJ1-5, with a weak D call TRBD1 (6 bases). V was clipped by 6 bases and J by 6 bases, with 24 bases between them. CDR1 and CDR2 from the germline V gene are MDHEN and SYDVKM. This CDR3 region has 17 residues. The CDR3 loop reads CASRLDRSPLGSQPQHF. In nucleotides, the CDR3 is TGTGCCAGCAGACTTGACAGGTCCCCCTTGGGTAGTCAGCCCCAGCATTTT.

V gene TRBV7-6 combines with J gene TRBJ1-2; tentative D call: TRBD1 (5 bases). This CDR3 spans 13 amino acids. V lost 3 bases and J 3 bases, leaving 8 bases between the germline ends. Germline assignment: CDR1 SGHVS and CDR2 FNYEAQ. CDR3: CASSFGGDYGYTF. CDR3 in DNA: TGTGCCAGCAGCTTCGGGGGAGACTATGGCTACACCTTC.

The chain has TRBV6-6 and TRBJ2-1, with a tentative D call TRBD2 (6 bases). Germline V gene data show CDR1 as MNHNY and CDR2 as SVGAGI (reference sequence). This CDR3 is built from 15 residues. V lost 0 bases and J 9 bases, leaving 15 bases between the germline ends. The CDR3 protein is CASSYSEGRGCEQFF. In nucleotides, the CDR3 is TGTGCCAGCAGTTACTCGGAGGGGCGCGGGTGTGAGCAGTTCTTC.

The J gene is TRBJ2-7, the V gene TRBV7-8; 13 positions agree with TRBD2. The CDR3 is 16 residues long. Germline V gives CDR1 SGHVS, CDR2 FQNEAQ. V dropped 3 bases and J dropped 2; count of bases not matched to a gene: 4. CDR3 DNA sequence: TGTGCCAGCAGCTTTGGACTAGCGGGAGCGGCCTACGAGCAGTACGTC. The encoded protein is CASSFGLAGAAYEQYV.

There are a few counts of this clone. The chain combines TRBV6-5 with TRBJ2-7, with 7 bases identical to TRBD1. CDR3 size: 14 residues. Per germline, CDR1 MNHEY and CDR2 SVGAGI. Trimming removed 7 bases from V and 3 bases from J; junction bases left unmatched: 9. CDR3 in amino acids: CASTTTDRFYEQYF. The CDR3 nucleotides read TGTGCCAGCACTACTACGGACAGGTTCTACGAGCAGTACTTC.

The rearrangement joins TRBV10-1 to TRBJ2-1, with TRBD2 identical over 12 bases. Losses at the gene ends were 7 bases for V and 0 bases for J; bases not matched to a gene: 19. This CDR3 region has 21 residues. Germline values: CDR1 WNHNN, CDR2 SYGVQD (reference sequence). The CDR3 nucleotides are TGCGCCAGCAACGGCCCGGGACTAGCGGGTAATGAGTCATACTCCTACAATGAGCAGTTCTTC. The encoded protein is CASNGPGLAGNESYSYNEQFF.

In this sample, this clone turned up a few times. The chain couples TRBV7-6 to TRBJ1-1, with D possibly TRBD1 on 6 matching bases. The length of the CDR3 is 17 residues. Germline lookup yields CDR1 SGHVS and CDR2 FNYEAQ. Trimming took 4 bases from V and 2 from J, leaving 20 bases between them. The CDR3 DNA reads TGTGCCAGCAGCTCGATTCCTGGGGGGGCGTCAAACACTGAAGCTTTCTTT. Residues: CASSSIPGGASNTEAFF.

The CDR3 sequence: CASSSGHTDTQYF. Written as DNA, the CDR3 is TGTGCCAGCAGCTCAGGACACACAGATACGCAGTATTTT. The chain links TRBV5-4 to TRBJ2-3, with a tentative D call TRBD1 (5 bases). The germline CDR1 and CDR2 sequences are SGHNT and YYREEE (reference sequence). The germline V and J ends were trimmed by 3 bases and 2 bases, with 7 bases remaining between them. The CDR3 runs 13 residues.

This clone is labeled medium-sized. This chain uses TRBV6-1 with TRBJ1-4, with a weak D call TRBD1 (6 bases). In germline, CDR1 is MNHNS, CDR2 SASEGT. V was clipped by 4 bases and J by 1 base, with 7 bases between them. The CDR3 is made up of 14 amino acids. CDR3 sequence: CASSAQGTNEKLFF. The CDR3 DNA sequence: TGTGCCAGCAGTGCACAGGGAACTAATGAAAAACTGTTTTTT.

Comments on this clone: At one end, the junction sequence differs from germline, possibly due to a read error. The V call is TRBV13, the J call TRBJ1-5; no reliable D call. This CDR3 contains 16 residues. Germline CDR1 reads PRHDT; CDR2 reads FYEKMQ (reference sequence). This chain's CDR3 is CASSLRGDPSYQPQHF. CDR3 coding DNA: TGTGCCAGCAGCTTAAGAGGAGATCCTAGCTATCAGCCCCAGCATTTT.

About this clone itself: One junction end disagrees with the germline gene, perhaps due to a read error. The chain combines TRBV6-1 with TRBJ2-7, with 8 positions matching TRBD1. Per germline, CDR1 MNHNS and CDR2 SASEGT. The CDR3 loop spans 16 amino acids. In nucleotides, the CDR3 is TGTGCCATCAGTGATTCTTCGGACAGGGAGAGCCCCGAGCAGTACTTC. Its protein product is CAISDSSDRESPEQYF.

The chain recombines TRBV7-2 with TRBJ2-1; D uncertain. The CDR3 has 15 amino acids. Germline CDR1 reads SGHTA; CDR2 reads FQGNSA. Trimming removed 1 base from V and 0 bases from J, with 7 bases in between. CDR3 nucleotide sequence: TGTGCCAGCAGCTTAGTCGGTGACTCCTACAATGAGCAGTTCTTC. It codes for CASSLVGDSYNEQFF.

The V gene is TRBV27, the J gene TRBJ2-5; 8 positions match TRBD1. The CDR3 covers 14 residues. Germline CDR1 is MNHEY and CDR2 is SMNVEV (reference sequence). Germline trimming cut 6 bases from V and 4 bases from J; bases unmatched to any gene: 7. The CDR3 spells CASRSLGQGETQYF. CDR3 sequence (DNA): TGTGCCAGCAGATCCCTAGGACAGGGAGAGACCCAGTACTTC.

V usage is TRBV4-2 and J usage is TRBJ2-3; 9 nucleotides line up with TRBD1. The V and J ends lost 5 bases and 0 bases, in that order; junction bases with no gene match: 12. The CDR3 contains 18 residues. CDR1 LGHNA and CDR2 YNFKEQ come from the germline V gene. CDR3 residues: CASSGYRSGQGSTDTQYF. In DNA, the CDR3 is TGTGCCAGCAGCGGCTATAGGAGTGGACAGGGGAGCACAGATACGCAGTATTTT.

This clone has a single count. The genes are TRBV6-5 and TRBJ2-7, with D maybe TRBD2 (5 bases). The CDR3 covers 14 residues. Germline loops: CDR1 MNHEY, CDR2 SVGAGI. Deletions cut 5 bases from V and 0 bases from J, with 11 bases between. This CDR3 is CASSLVGSSYEQYF. CDR3 bases: TGTGCCAGCAGTCTCGTTGGGAGCTCCTACGAGCAGTACTTC.

This chain connects TRBV9 to TRBJ2-5; 7 positions agree with TRBD2. CDR1 is SGDLS and CDR2 is YYNGEE in the germline V gene. The V and J ends lost 4 bases and 2 bases, in that order; junction bases with no gene match: 5. The CDR3 loop spans 14 amino acids. CDR3 DNA: TGTGCCAGCAGCCCCCGCGGGGGTCAAGAGACCCAGTACTTC. Amino acid sequence: CASSPRGGQETQYF.

Only one count was recorded for this clone. Here the CDR3 reads CASSITSGSEFF. In DNA, the CDR3 is TGCGCCAGCAGCATTACTAGCGGGAGTGAGTTCTTC. V is TRBV5-1 and J is TRBJ2-1; 11 bases line up with TRBD2. The CDR3 loop spans 12 amino acids. J was trimmed by 14 bases and V by 4 bases; bases with no gene match: 5. The germline gives CDR1 SGHRS, CDR2 YFSETQ.

CDR3 sequence: CASSRTEGAGYTF. CDR3 sequence (DNA): TGTGCCAGCAGCCGGACAGAGGGAGCTGGCTACACCTTC. The gene calls are TRBV27 and TRBJ1-2; D may be TRBD1 (6 bases). Deletions cut 6 bases from V and 7 bases from J, with 15 bases between. The germline gives CDR1 MNHEY, CDR2 SMNVEV (reference sequence). CDR3 length equals 13 residues.

This chain joins TRBV18 and TRBJ2-2, with 8 nucleotides matching TRBD2. Trimming took 6 bases from V and 0 from J; bases not matched to a gene: 12. CDR3 length: 18 amino acids. From germline, CDR1 is KGHSH and CDR2 LQKENI. Written as DNA, the CDR3 is TGTGCCAGCTCTAAGTCTGCACCGGGACTAGCGAACACCGGGGAGCTGTTTTTT. It translates to CASSKSAPGLANTGELFF.